The clone carrying this T cell receptor beta chain has just one count. Its target is unknown. A read error may produce the germline difference seen at one junction end. This specimen comes from a study of blood T cells in healthy people across ages. Combining a sample-barcoded 5' primer with a J-beta primer mix, a second PCR ran for about 7 to 11 cycles. TCRdb called the 5' RACE reads again in MiXCR, with one record for every CDR3 protein. The data show 850,000 to 1,300,000 distinct CDR3 sequences, around 45% seen once. The study's findings and limits: It was found that TCR beta diversity correlated strongly with the percentage of naive T cells. Because donor CMV status was unknown, expanded clonotype changes were possibly confounded. Unsorted PBMC material precluded a definitive naive versus antigen-experienced comparison.

Researchers report isolating at least 6 million PBMCs per sample. This clonotype was obtained from a woman aged 55-69 years in good health. The material sequenced was blood.

The CDR3 region has the DNA TGTACCAGCAGTCCAAGCCGTAGCGGGAGATCGAGCGAGCAGTACTTC. Its protein product is CTSSPSRSGRSSEQYF. This sequence joins TRBV28 and TRBJ2-7, with TRBD2 matching over 9 bases. Germline V CDR1 and CDR2: MDHEN, SYDVKM. This CDR3 is 16 amino acids long.